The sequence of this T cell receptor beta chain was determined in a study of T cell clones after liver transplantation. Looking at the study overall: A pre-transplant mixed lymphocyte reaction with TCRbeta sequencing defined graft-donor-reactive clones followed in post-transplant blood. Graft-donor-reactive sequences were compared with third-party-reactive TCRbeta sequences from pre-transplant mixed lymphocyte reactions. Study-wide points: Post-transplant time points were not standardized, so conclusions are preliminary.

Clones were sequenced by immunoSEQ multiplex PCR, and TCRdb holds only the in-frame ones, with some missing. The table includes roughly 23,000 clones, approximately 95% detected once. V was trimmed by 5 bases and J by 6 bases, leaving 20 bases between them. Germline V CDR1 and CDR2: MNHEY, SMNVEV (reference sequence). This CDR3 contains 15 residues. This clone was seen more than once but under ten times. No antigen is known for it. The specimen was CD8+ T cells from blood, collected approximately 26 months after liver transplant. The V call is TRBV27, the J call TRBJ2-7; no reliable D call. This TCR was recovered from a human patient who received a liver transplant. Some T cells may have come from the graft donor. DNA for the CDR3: TGTGCCAGCAGTCCCGGCGCGGCCTGGAACGCCGAGCAGTACTTC. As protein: CASSPGAAWNAEQYF.